Shown below are 14 T cell receptor beta chains from a single sample sequenced in a study of T cell changes during pregnancy in multiple sclerosis. Method: immunoSEQ multiplex PCR; TCRdb's copy keeps in-frame clones and lacks some. The top ten hold under 2.5% of the sample, which has about 77,000 clones, about nine tenths seen once. Source: peripheral blood, taken before pregnancy. All receptors come from a female donor with multiple sclerosis, enrolled in a pregnancy study.

The chain is built from TRBV29-1 and TRBJ2-5, with D tentatively TRBD2 (6 bases). This CDR3 has 13 residues. The germline CDR1 and CDR2 sequences are SQVTM and ANQGSEA. V lost 4 bases and J 1 base, leaving 10 bases between the germline ends. The CDR3 is CSVGLGLQETQYF. In nucleotides, the CDR3 is TGCAGCGTTGGTCTGGGACTCCAAGAGACCCAGTACTTC.

The sample holds a few counts of this clone. The chain joins TRBV19 to TRBJ1-5, with 9 bases fitting TRBD1. Trimming took 3 bases from V and 6 from J; bases not matched to a gene: 15. Looked up from germline, CDR1 is LNHDA and CDR2 is SQIVND (reference sequence). The CDR3 contains 18 residues. The CDR3, as DNA: TGTGCCAGTAGTATCCTGTGGAGCGGGACAGGGAGGGGTCAGCCCCAGCATTTT. It specifies CASSILWSGTGRGQPQHF.

V and J are TRBV7-9 and TRBJ1-2, with 7 bases identical to TRBD1. V shed 4 bases and J 8 bases; nucleotides not matched to a gene: 13. This CDR3 contains 15 residues. In germline, CDR1 is SEHNR, CDR2 FQNEAQ (reference sequence). DNA for the CDR3: TGTGCCAGCAGCTCCGGGACAGTCGGCTTGAAGGGCTACACCTTC. Its protein is CASSSGTVGLKGYTF. The variable domain in full, completed from reference TRBV7-9 and TRBJ1-2, reads DTGVSQNPRHKITKRGQNVTFRCDPISEHNRLYWYRQTLGQGPEFLTYFQNEAQLEKSRLLSDRFSAERPKGSFSTLEIQRTEQGDSAMYLCASSSGTVGLKGYTFGSGTRLTVV.

The J gene is TRBJ1-4, the V gene TRBV4-1, with a possible D match to TRBD1 (5 bases). Trimming removed 4 bases from V and 0 bases from J, with 9 bases in between. Germline CDR1 and CDR2: MGHRA and YSYEKL. The CDR3 extends over 15 amino acids. The CDR3 protein is CASSLRAATNEKLFF. Written as DNA, the CDR3 is TGCGCCAGCAGCCTCAGGGCTGCAACTAATGAAAAACTGTTTTTT.

J is TRBJ1-6 and V is TRBV5-1; possibly TRBD1 for D (6 bases). The CDR3 totals 14 residues. In germline, CDR1 is SGHRS, CDR2 YFSETQ. V lost 3 bases and J 7 bases, leaving 11 bases between the germline ends. CDR3 in DNA: TGCGCCAGCAGCTGGACAGTTGGGAATTCACCCCTCCACTTT. It specifies CASSWTVGNSPLHF.

The chain links TRBV28 to TRBJ1-1; tentatively, D is TRBD1 (5 bases). Germline V gene data show CDR1 as MDHEN and CDR2 as SYDVKM. There are 15 residues in the CDR3. V lost 0 bases and J 1 base, leaving 9 bases between the germline ends. The CDR3 sequence: CASSLWSTGNTEAFF. In DNA form, the CDR3 reads TGTGCCAGCAGTTTATGGAGCACAGGGAACACTGAAGCTTTCTTT. The entire variable domain, with the rest obtained from reference TRBV28 and TRBJ1-1, is as follows: DVKVTQSSRYLVKRTGEKVFLECVQDMDHENMFWYRQDPGLGLRLIYFSYDVKMKEKGDIPEGYSVSREKKERFSLILESASTNQTSMYLCASSLWSTGNTEAFFGQGTRLTVV.

The V gene is TRBV11-3, the J gene TRBJ2-1; tentative D call: TRBD2 (7 bases). Germline CDR1 SGHNT, CDR2 YENEEA. The CDR3 is made up of 16 amino acids. The ends were cut back, 5 bases at V and 9 bases at J, with 23 bases in the middle. As DNA, the CDR3 is TGTGCCAGCAGCCTAGCCGGAGGTGGGGGGGCTGTTGAGCAGTTCTTC. Its protein is CASSLAGGGGAVEQFF.

The V gene is TRBV6-6, the J gene TRBJ2-7, with D perhaps TRBD1 (5 bases). The germline V gene encodes CDR1 MNHNY and CDR2 SVGAGI (reference sequence). V was cut by 4 bases and J by 3 bases, with 19 bases left in between. This CDR3 spans 16 amino acids. The CDR3 spells CASSFDRQSTLYEQYF. CDR3 DNA: TGTGCCAGCAGTTTTGACAGACAAAGTACCCTCTACGAGCAGTACTTC.

This clone appeared once. The chain carries TRBV9 and TRBJ1-3; a weak D match, TRBD1 (5 bases). The CDR3 spans 14 residues. The V gene's germline CDR1 is SGDLS and CDR2 YYNGEE. The V end was cut by 0 bases, the J end by 4 bases, with 8 bases between. This CDR3 reads CASSVDRSGNTIYF. CDR3 coding DNA: TGTGCCAGCAGCGTAGACAGGTCCGGAAACACCATATATTTT.

This clone has a single count. An end of the junction does not agree with germline; a read error may underlie this. The rearrangement links TRBV4-1 to TRBJ2-7; 8 bases fit TRBD1. The germline gives CDR1 MGHRA, CDR2 YSYEKL. CDR3 length: 13 amino acids. This chain's CDR3 is CASSLRERTGISF. DNA of the CDR3: TGCGCCAGCAGCCTGCGAGAAAGGACAGGGATCTCGTTC.

This clone was observed once. This chain joins TRBV21-1 and TRBJ1-1; TRBD1 is taken as the D call from the table, unchecked against the DNA. TRBV21-1 has pseudogene status. The CDR3 sequence is 19 residues long. This CDR3 is CASSKGNSHRSLMNTEAFF. In DNA form, the CDR3 reads TGTGCCAGCAGCAAAGGAAACAGCCACCGGTCCCTGATGAACACTGAAGCTTTCTTT.

This clone was seen only once. The rearrangement uses TRBV9 and TRBJ2-1; TRBD1 agrees at 8 bases. Trimming removed 0 bases from V and 6 bases from J; junction bases left unmatched: 2. CDR3 length: 14 residues. CDR1 is SGDLS, CDR2 YYNGEE, per germline. CDR3 nucleotides: TGTGCCAGCAGCGTAGGGACAGGGATCAATGAGCAGTTCTTC. Its translation: CASSVGTGINEQFF.

The chain employs TRBV29-1 and TRBJ2-2; perhaps TRBD2 as D (6 bases). The ends were cut back, 7 bases at V and 7 bases at J, with 16 bases in the middle. CDR1 SQVTM and CDR2 ANQGSEA come from the germline V gene. The CDR3 spans 13 residues. CDR3 nucleotides: TGCAGCGCCTCGCGTCGGGGGTACGGGGAGCTGTTTTTT. Translation gives CSASRRGYGELFF.

This clone was recorded only once. This chain joins TRBV9 and TRBJ2-1; TRBD2 agrees at 7 bases. CDR1 is SGDLS, CDR2 YYNGEE, per germline. The trim removed 0 bases at V and 0 bases at J, leaving 6 bases unmatched. This CDR3 is built from 17 residues. CDR3 nucleotide sequence: TGTGCCAGCAGCGTAGCTCCGACGGGGGGCTCCTACAATGAGCAGTTCTTC. Encoded protein: CASSVAPTGGSYNEQFF.